This entry lists 9 T cell receptor beta chains sequenced from one sample in a study of memory CD8 T cells in hepatitis C reinfection. Described time point: late/post reinfection, 12 to 24 weeks after detection. The sorted cells went straight to TCR sequencing with no prior in vitro expansion. Generated by immunoSEQ multiplex PCR, the TCRdb table keeps only in-frame clones and is missing some. This sample has some 50,000 clones, with roughly 87% found just once. Sequencing was performed on naive CD8+ T cells sorted from blood. The receptors were gathered from a man aged 18 to 29 with hepatitis C virus infection.

The chain couples TRBV9 to TRBJ2-3; no clear D. Trimming removed 0 bases from V and 3 bases from J, with 8 bases in between. This CDR3 has 14 amino acids. Germline V gene sequence: CDR1 SGDLS, CDR2 YYNGEE. CDR3 residues: CASSVETYTDTQYF. In nucleotides, the CDR3 is TGTGCCAGCAGCGTAGAAACTTATACAGATACGCAGTATTTT.

The chain uses TRBV27 and TRBJ1-1; 9 bases are shared with TRBD1. The CDR3 covers 13 residues. CDR1 and CDR2 from the germline V gene are MNHEY and SMNVEV (reference sequence). With V trimmed by 3 bases and J by 11 bases, 7 bases remained unmatched. The CDR3 coding sequence is TGTGCCAGCAGTTTCTCGACAGGGGGATATGCTTTCTTT. Translated: CASSFSTGGYAFF.

The chain uses TRBV6-6 and TRBJ2-1; 10 bases fit TRBD1. The V and J ends lost 7 bases and 6 bases, in that order; junction bases with no gene match: 9. The germline CDR1 and CDR2 sequences are MNHNY and SVGAGI (reference sequence). The CDR3 extends over 15 amino acids. CDR3 in DNA: TGTGCCAGCACCTCAACGCGGACAGGGGGCAATGAGCAGTTCTTC. This codes for CASTSTRTGGNEQFF.

The rearrangement joins TRBV5-4 to TRBJ2-3; 9 nucleotides agree with TRBD1. Germline CDR1 SGHNT, CDR2 YYREEE (reference sequence). V was pared by 0 bases and J by 0 bases, with 2 bases of the junction left unmatched. This CDR3 spans 16 amino acids. CDR3 coding DNA: TGTGCCAGCAGCTTGGCCGGGACAGGGAGCACAGATACGCAGTATTTT. Translating gives CASSLAGTGSTDTQYF. The variable domain in full, completed from reference TRBV5-4 and TRBJ2-3, reads ETGVTQSPTHLIKTRGQQVTLRCSSQSGHNTVSWYQQALGQGPQFIFQYYREEENGRGNFPPRFSGLQFPNYSSELNVNALELDDSALYLCASSLAGTGSTDTQYFGPGTRLTVL.

The chain is built from TRBV6-4 and TRBJ2-7; 14 bases map to TRBD2. This CDR3 comprises 16 residues. With V trimmed by 2 bases and J by 3 bases, 3 bases remained unmatched. In germline, CDR1 is MRHNA, CDR2 SNTAGT. CDR3 region: CASSDEGTSGGYEQYV. For the CDR3, the DNA is TGTGCCAGCAGTGACGAGGGGACTAGCGGGGGCTACGAGCAGTACGTC.

V and J are TRBV19 and TRBJ2-2; possibly TRBD1 for D (5 bases). The CDR3 has 14 residues. V lost 1 base and J lost 4, with 7 bases in between. Germline V gene lookup returns CDR1 LNHDA and CDR2 SQIVND (reference sequence). The CDR3 spells CASSIGQGTGELFF. CDR3 coding DNA: TGTGCCAGTAGTATAGGCCAGGGCACCGGGGAGCTGTTTTTT.

The rearrangement links TRBV7-2 to TRBJ2-1; 10 bases fit TRBD2. Looked up from germline, CDR1 is SGHTA and CDR2 is FQGNSA. V shed 2 bases, J shed 7 bases, and the junction held 2 bases outside the gene matches. The CDR3 loop spans 14 amino acids. In nucleotides, the CDR3 is TGTGCCAGCAGCTTAAGCGGGAGGGGAAATGAGCAGTTCTTC. This sequence encodes CASSLSGRGNEQFF.

Only one count was recorded for this clone. The chain couples TRBV9 to TRBJ2-5, with 8 nucleotides matching TRBD2. After removal of 3 bases from V and 5 bases from J, the junction contained 9 bases not matched to a gene. This CDR3 has 15 residues. In germline, CDR1 is SGDLS, CDR2 YYNGEE. Here the CDR3 DNA reads TGTGCCAGCAGCGCAACCGGGACTAGAGGGGAGACCCAGTACTTC. Protein product: CASSATGTRGETQYF.

This chain links TRBV7-2 with TRBJ2-5; 15 bases are a match to TRBD2. The CDR3 spans 17 residues. With 3 bases clipped from V and 0 bases from J, the junction kept 2 bases outside the gene matches. Germline V gene data show CDR1 as SGHTA and CDR2 as FQGNSA. For the CDR3, the DNA is TGTGCCAGCAGCTTGGGACTAGCGGGGGGAAACCAAGAGACCCAGTACTTC. Encoded protein: CASSLGLAGGNQETQYF.